The 25 T cell receptor beta chains below come from one sample, sequenced in a study of control samples from healthy donors and cancer patients. Sequenced by immunoSEQ multiplex PCR; TCRdb stores in-frame clones only, minus some. The sample lists roughly 160,000 clones; around 94% were seen once. The sequenced sample consisted of PBMCs. The receptors come from a man in his fifties or sixties with colorectal cancer.

V and J are TRBV6-5 and TRBJ1-3; D remains unclear. CDR1 is MNHEY, CDR2 SVGAGI, per germline. V lost 6 bases to trimming and J lost 0 bases, with 12 bases between them. The CDR3 is 15 amino acids. CDR3 nucleotide sequence: TGTGCCAGCAGCCCCGTTGCAGCCTCTGGAAACACCATATATTTT. Protein sequence: CASSPVAASGNTIYF.

With respect to this clone: Other DNA variants within this sample encode the same CDR3. The chain combines TRBV5-1 with TRBJ1-1; D ambiguous. This CDR3 spans 12 amino acids. Trimming shortened V by 3 bases and J by 2 bases, and 5 bases separated the two germline ends. Germline V gene lookup returns CDR1 SGHRS and CDR2 YFSETQ. CDR3 bases: TGCGCCAGCAGCTCACAAAACACTGAAGCTTTCTTT. It encodes CASSSQNTEAFF.

The CDR3 nucleotides are TGTGCCAGCAGTTATCCCCGGGGGCGAGAGACCCAGTACTTC. It specifies CASSYPRGRETQYF. The chain combines TRBV2 with TRBJ2-5; D possibly uses TRBD1 or TRBD2 (6 bases each). In germline, CDR1 is SNHLY, CDR2 FYNNEI. V was trimmed by 5 bases and J by 4 bases, leaving 14 bases between them. CDR3 length: 14 amino acids.

About this clone: A read error may account for a junction end that differs from germline. The chain has TRBV4-1 and TRBJ2-3, with a tentative D call TRBD1 (6 bases). Looked up from germline, CDR1 is MGHRA and CDR2 is YSYEKL. The CDR3 totals 13 residues. The CDR3 nucleotides read TGCGCCAGCAGCCAAGGTGGGACAAAAAAGAGGAATTTT. It encodes CASSQGGTKKRNF.

The V call is TRBV7-2, the J call TRBJ2-5; D is unclear. V lost 5 bases and J lost 3, with 7 bases in between. Germline assignment: CDR1 SGHTA and CDR2 FQGNSA. The CDR3 length is 12 residues. CDR3: CASSDLEETQYF. The CDR3 region has the DNA TGTGCCAGCAGCGACCTAGAAGAGACCCAGTACTTC.

The rearrangement links TRBV5-5 to TRBJ2-5; a possible D gene is TRBD1 (5 bases). Germline V lookup: CDR1 SGHKS, CDR2 YYEKEE (reference sequence). The CDR3 extends over 14 amino acids. V was shortened by 2 bases and J by 1 base, with 9 bases between the two germline ends. In nucleotides, the CDR3 is TGTGCCAGCAGCTTAAGACAGACCCAAGAGACCCAGTACTTC. This translates into CASSLRQTQETQYF. Variable domain in full (rest from reference TRBV5-5 and TRBJ2-5): DAGVTQSPTHLIKTRGQQVTLRCSPISGHKSVSWYQQVLGQGPQFIFQYYEKEERGRGNFPDRFSARQFPNYSSELNVNALLLGDSALYLCASSLRQTQETQYFGPGTRLLVL.

V usage is TRBV10-2 and J usage is TRBJ1-1; D ambiguous. Germline V gene data show CDR1 as WSHSY and CDR2 as SAAADI. This CDR3 has 14 amino acids. The V end was cut by 3 bases, the J end by 3 bases, with 11 bases between. This CDR3 is CASSDSRWDTEAFF. The CDR3, as DNA: TGCGCCAGCAGTGACTCCAGGTGGGACACTGAAGCTTTCTTT.

The CDR3 reads CASSVEPNPHTEAFF. The CDR3 nucleotides read TGTGCCAGCAGCGTAGAGCCCAATCCTCACACTGAAGCTTTCTTT. The rearrangement joins TRBV9 to TRBJ1-1; D remains ambiguous. The CDR3 has 15 amino acids. Germline V lookup: CDR1 SGDLS, CDR2 YYNGEE. The V end was cut by 0 bases, the J end by 3 bases, with 12 bases between.

The V gene is TRBV5-1, the J gene TRBJ1-6; D may be TRBD1 (5 bases). Trimming took off 3 bases at V and 12 bases at J, with 10 bases between the two ends. This CDR3 region has 12 residues. Germline V lookup: CDR1 SGHRS, CDR2 YFSETQ. The CDR3 spells CASSSSGGPLHF. DNA of the CDR3: TGCGCCAGCAGCTCTTCCGGGGGACCCCTCCACTTT.

The chain employs TRBV5-4 and TRBJ1-4, with TRBD1 as a possible D gene (5 bases). Germline CDR1 is SGHNT and CDR2 is YYREEE (reference sequence). V was pared by 3 bases and J by 0 bases, with 15 bases between. The CDR3 is made up of 17 amino acids. As DNA, the CDR3 is TGTGCCAGCAGCTGGGACCTCGGGCGGGCAACTAATGAAAAACTGTTTTTT. Translating gives CASSWDLGRATNEKLFF.

The rearrangement links TRBV7-9 to TRBJ2-1, with TRBD1 identical over 9 bases. Per the germline V gene, CDR1 is SEHNR and CDR2 is FQNEAQ (reference sequence). V shed 6 bases, J shed 6 bases, and the junction held 9 bases outside the gene matches. CDR3 length equals 15 residues. For the CDR3, the DNA is TGTGCCAGCAGAACCGGGACAGGGAACTCCAATGAGCAGTTCTTC. Its protein is CASRTGTGNSNEQFF.

This CDR3 is CASSQGGTGAFF. The CDR3 DNA follows: TGTGCCAGCAGCCAAGGCGGGACAGGGGCTTTCTTT. The chain employs TRBV3-1 (or the pseudogene TRBV3-2) and TRBJ1-1; 9 bases align to TRBD1. This CDR3 comprises 12 residues. The germline gives CDR1 LGHDT, CDR2 YNNKEL (reference sequence). After removal of 1 base from V and 11 bases from J, the junction contained 2 bases not matched to a gene.

The chain combines TRBV11-2 with TRBJ1-1; D unclear. The CDR3 has 12 residues. Per the germline V gene, CDR1 is SGHAT and CDR2 is FQNNGV. V was clipped by 3 bases and J by 7 bases, with 9 bases between them. The CDR3 DNA is TGTGCCAGCAGCTTCAGGTCTTTTGAAGCTTTCTTT. This gives the protein CASSFRSFEAFF.

The chain is built from TRBV5-4 and TRBJ1-1; D might be TRBD1 (6 bases). This CDR3 comprises 16 residues. V was cut by 4 bases and J by 4 bases, with 20 bases left in between. Germline assignment: CDR1 SGHNT and CDR2 YYREEE (reference sequence). CDR3 bases: TGTGCCAGCAGCATCCCAGGGTGGTTGGGGGCCACTGAAGCTTTCTTT. This sequence encodes CASSIPGWLGATEAFF.

J is TRBJ1-6 and V is TRBV7-9; TRBD1 aligns across 7 bases. V shed 4 bases and J 6 bases; nucleotides not matched to a gene: 6. Germline CDR1 SEHNR, CDR2 FQNEAQ (reference sequence). The CDR3 consists of 15 residues. CDR3 coding DNA: TGTGCCAGCAGCTATGGGGACAGACCTAATTCACCCCTCCACTTT. Residues: CASSYGDRPNSPLHF. Looking up the rest from reference TRBV7-9 and TRBJ1-6 gives the full variable domain: DTGVSQNPRHKITKRGQNVTFRCDPISEHNRLYWYRQTLGQGPEFLTYFQNEAQLEKSRLLSDRFSAERPKGSFSTLEIQRTEQGDSAMYLCASSYGDRPNSPLHFGNGTRLTVT.

The CDR3, as DNA: TGCGCCAGCAGCTTCGGACTACCTTCAGGCACAGATACGCAGTATTTT. Encoded protein: CASSFGLPSGTDTQYF. The rearrangement links TRBV5-1 to TRBJ2-3; tentative D call: TRBD2 (6 bases). The germline V and J ends were trimmed by 2 bases and 1 base, with 14 bases remaining between them. Germline assignment: CDR1 SGHRS and CDR2 YFSETQ. The CDR3 sequence is 16 residues long.

V usage is TRBV20-1 and J usage is TRBJ1-1, with D unresolved. CDR1 DFQATT and CDR2 SNEGSKA come from the germline V gene (reference sequence). The CDR3 is 15 residues long. The V end lost 3 bases, the J end lost 3 bases, and 17 bases lay between the germline ends. The CDR3 loop is CSASLPERSYTEAFF. CDR3 nucleotides: TGCAGTGCTAGTCTCCCGGAGAGGAGCTACACTGAAGCTTTCTTT.

The V call is TRBV2, the J call TRBJ1-2, with TRBD1 identical over 8 bases. CDR3 length equals 14 residues. V lost 8 bases and J lost 8; bases outside the gene matches: 13. Germline loops: CDR1 SNHLY, CDR2 FYNNEI. The CDR3 DNA follows: TGTGCCAGCGTCGTTGCCAGGGGGCTTTACGGCTACACCTTC. Translated, it gives CASVVARGLYGYTF.

The chain employs TRBV6-2 or TRBV6-3 and TRBJ1-5; D remains unclear. CDR3 size: 14 residues. CDR1 and CDR2 from the germline V gene are MNHEY and SVGEGT. The germline V and J ends were trimmed by 6 bases and 0 bases, with 9 bases remaining between them. CDR3 region: CASSRDISNQPQHF. The DNA for the CDR3 is TGTGCCAGCAGCCGCGACATTAGCAATCAGCCCCAGCATTTT.

This sequence joins TRBV18 and TRBJ2-5, with D perhaps matching TRBD1 (5 bases). The CDR3 is 15 amino acids. Trimming took off 3 bases at V and 1 base at J, with 12 bases between the two ends. Looked up from germline, CDR1 is KGHSH and CDR2 is LQKENI. CDR3 nucleotides: TGTGCCAGCTCACCCCAGGACACTGGCCAAGAGACCCAGTACTTC. Amino acid sequence: CASSPQDTGQETQYF.

This sequence joins TRBV18 and TRBJ2-7; 9 bases agree with TRBD1. The V gene end was trimmed by 5 bases and the J gene end by 3 bases; junction bases not matched to a gene: 2. This CDR3 contains 13 residues. Germline lookup yields CDR1 KGHSH and CDR2 LQKENI. The CDR3 nucleotides read TGTGCCAGCTCATCGGGACAGGGCTACGAGCAGTACTTC. Translating gives CASSSGQGYEQYF.

The chain employs TRBV5-6 and TRBJ1-5; D uncertain. The CDR3 is 13 amino acids. CDR1 is SGHDT and CDR2 is YYEEEE in the germline V gene. V lost 2 bases and J 0 bases, leaving 3 bases between the germline ends. CDR3 bases: TGTGCCAGCAGCTTTAATAGCAATCAGCCCCAGCATTTT. This codes for CASSFNSNQPQHF.

Notes on this clone: Other DNA sequences in the same sample also yield this CDR3. Written as DNA, the CDR3 is TGTGCCAGCAGTTACGGACAGGGTGGAACAGATACGCAGTATTTT. Amino acids: CASSYGQGGTDTQYF. This chain joins TRBV6-5 and TRBJ2-3; 8 bases fit TRBD1. V lost 2 bases, J lost 3 bases, and 4 bases stayed unmatched. Germline-derived CDR1 and CDR2 are MNHEY and SVGAGI. The CDR3 runs 15 residues.

The chain is built from TRBV7-2 and TRBJ2-5; maybe TRBD2 (6 bases). Deletions cut 4 bases from V and 2 bases from J, with 14 bases between. CDR3 length: 15 amino acids. Germline loops: CDR1 SGHTA, CDR2 FQGNSA. DNA of the CDR3: TGTGCCAGCAGCTCCGCGGGGCCTACACAAGAGACCCAGTACTTC. Translated: CASSSAGPTQETQYF.

This clone occurred once. The chain is built from TRBV18 and TRBJ1-1, with D unresolved. The germline V and J ends were trimmed by 0 bases and 1 base, with 9 bases remaining between them. The CDR3 covers 15 residues. Germline CDR1 KGHSH, CDR2 LQKENI. Written as DNA, the CDR3 is TGTGCCAGCTCACCACCGCCGGGAGGGAACACTGAAGCTTTCTTT. It encodes CASSPPPGGNTEAFF. Using reference TRBV18 and TRBJ1-1 for the parts outside the CDR3, the full variable domain is NAGVMQNPRHLVRRRGQEARLRCSPMKGHSHVYWYRQLPEEGLKFMVYLQKENIIDESGMPKERFSAEFPKEGPSILRIQQVVRGDSAAYFCASSPPPGGNTEAFFGQGTRLTVV.